One sample yielded the 23 T cell receptor beta chains listed below, sequenced in a study of cytomegalovirus exposure and HLA in healthy donors. Vbeta (60) and Jbeta (13) primers were used in the PCR. The method was immunoSEQ multiplex PCR; TCRdb's version includes in-frame clones alone and lacks a portion of them. The table has around 140,000 clones, more than 75% seen once. The sample was PBMCs. The source of these receptors is a woman between 45 and 65 years old in good health and CMV-seropositive.

The V and J genes are TRBV18 and TRBJ2-2; 9 bases fit TRBD1. With 2 bases clipped from V and 13 bases from J, the junction kept 8 bases outside the gene matches. The V gene's germline CDR1 is KGHSH and CDR2 LQKENI. The CDR3 loop spans 14 amino acids. CDR3 sequence (DNA): TGTGCCAGCTCACCAAACCTCGAGGACAGGGGGCTGTTTTTT. It specifies CASSPNLEDRGLFF.

Worth noting for this clone: The junction and the germline gene differ at one end; a read error may be behind it. V usage is TRBV2 and J usage is TRBJ2-4, with D possibly matching TRBD2 (6 bases). Germline CDR1 and CDR2: SNHLY and FYNNEI. CDR3 length equals 14 residues. The CDR3 region has the DNA TGTGCCAGCAGTAGCCTAGCGCCTCTTTGGGGTCCCATCTTC. This codes for CASSSLAPLWGPIF.

CDR3 sequence (DNA): TGTGCCAGCAGCTTCGGGACAGGGTCTGGAAACACCATATATTTT. Its protein is CASSFGTGSGNTIYF. This sequence joins TRBV7-6 and TRBJ1-3; 9 bases agree with TRBD1. Trimming took 3 bases from V and 1 from J; bases not matched to a gene: 1. CDR1 and CDR2 (germline): SGHVS, FNYEAQ. The CDR3 is 15 residues long.

The CDR3 DNA reads TGTGCCAGCAGCTTGGATTTCAGGGCTGGGGCCAACGTCCTGACTTTC. Amino acid sequence: CASSLDFRAGANVLTF. V gene TRBV5-6 combines with J gene TRBJ2-6, with TRBD1 as a possible D gene (5 bases). The CDR3 runs to 16 residues. Germline V lookup: CDR1 SGHDT, CDR2 YYEEEE. V shed 0 bases and J shed 2 bases, with 9 bases lying between them. The full variable domain, rest sourced from reference TRBV5-6 and TRBJ2-6, is DAGVTQSPTHLIKTRGQQVTLRCSPKSGHDTVSWYQQALGQGPQFIFQYYEEEERQRGNFPDRFSGHQFPNYSSELNVNALLLGDSALYLCASSLDFRAGANVLTFGAGSRLTVL.

The chain recombines TRBV7-9 with TRBJ2-7; maybe TRBD2 (6 bases). In germline, CDR1 is SEHNR, CDR2 FQNEAQ (reference sequence). V was clipped by 9 bases and J by 0 bases, with 15 bases between them. This CDR3 region has 14 residues. CDR3 DNA: TGTGCCAGTCAGGCCCAGGAGGGCTCCTACGAGCAGTACTTC. Its protein is CASQAQEGSYEQYF.

The chain uses TRBV5-4 and TRBJ2-1; a possible D gene is TRBD2 (6 bases). V was pared by 3 bases and J by 10 bases, with 17 bases between. The CDR3 runs 14 residues. CDR1 is SGHNT and CDR2 is YYREEE in the germline V gene (reference sequence). The CDR3 sequence is CASSSNRGSGEQFF. DNA for the CDR3: TGTGCCAGCAGCTCTAACCGGGGGTCCGGAGAGCAGTTCTTC.

The chain recombines TRBV7-6 with TRBJ2-1, with D possibly being TRBD1 (7 bases). Germline V gene lookup returns CDR1 SGHVS and CDR2 FNYEAQ. Between the trimmed V and J ends, which lost 3 bases and 1 base, there was a span of 10 bases. CDR3 length equals 15 residues. CDR3 nucleotide sequence: TGTGCCAGCAGCTTGGCGGGACAGTCCTACAATGAGCAGTTCTTC. This gives the protein CASSLAGQSYNEQFF.

The J gene is TRBJ1-1, the V gene TRBV6-6, with no clear D. Trimming removed 7 bases from V and 1 base from J, with 13 bases in between. Germline CDR1 is MNHNY and CDR2 is SVGAGI (reference sequence). This CDR3 has 14 residues. CDR3 amino acids: CASTNTGANTEAFF. In nucleotides, the CDR3 is TGTGCCAGCACCAACACGGGTGCGAACACTGAAGCTTTCTTT.

This sequence joins TRBV6-5 and TRBJ2-5; 7 nucleotides line up with TRBD1. CDR1 MNHEY and CDR2 SVGAGI come from the germline V gene. The CDR3 loop spans 16 amino acids. V dropped 2 bases and J dropped 4; count of bases not matched to a gene: 10. The CDR3 sequence is CASSYPKPGGRETQYF. The CDR3 coding sequence is TGTGCCAGCAGTTACCCAAAGCCAGGGGGAAGAGAGACCCAGTACTTC.

The rearrangement links TRBV4-1 to TRBJ1-5; D possibly corresponds to TRBD1 (6 bases). V was pared by 0 bases and J by 4 bases, with 19 bases between. The germline V gene encodes CDR1 MGHRA and CDR2 YSYEKL. CDR3 length equals 18 residues. The DNA for the CDR3 is TGCGCCAGCAGCCAAGATAGGGGGACCGCGTTCCCAAATCAGCCCCAGCATTTT. Protein: CASSQDRGTAFPNQPQHF.

The chain links TRBV2 to TRBJ2-1, with no clear D. The germline CDR1 and CDR2 sequences are SNHLY and FYNNEI. The ends were cut back, 4 bases at V and 2 bases at J, with 9 bases in the middle. This CDR3 is built from 14 residues. The CDR3 protein is CASSAFNTYNEQFF. CDR3 bases: TGTGCCAGCAGTGCGTTTAATACCTACAATGAGCAGTTCTTC. The full variable domain, rest sourced from reference TRBV2 and TRBJ2-1, is EPEVTQTPSHQVTQMGQEVILRCVPISNHLYFYWYRQILGQKVEFLVSFYNNEISEKSEIFDDQFSVERPDGSNFTLKIRSTKLEDSAMYFCASSAFNTYNEQFFGPGTRLTVL.

The CDR3 bases are TGTGCCAGCAGTCCCTCAAGGGGTCCGAACACTGAAGCTTTCTTT. Its protein product is CASSPSRGPNTEAFF. This chain uses TRBV28 with TRBJ1-1; the D gene is possibly TRBD1 (5 bases). The CDR3 covers 15 residues. Trimming removed 5 bases at V and 1 base at J, with 14 bases between. CDR1 and CDR2 from the germline V gene are MDHEN and SYDVKM.

The rearrangement joins TRBV2 to TRBJ2-5; D gene ambiguous. V shed 4 bases and J shed 5 bases, with 11 bases lying between them. The germline gives CDR1 SNHLY, CDR2 FYNNEI. The CDR3 spans 13 residues. The CDR3 DNA sequence: TGTGCCAGCAGTGGCGAGGCCCACGAGACCCAGTACTTC. Its translation: CASSGEAHETQYF.

The chain recombines TRBV11-1 with TRBJ2-7, with 10 nucleotides matching TRBD2. J lost 3 bases, V lost 4 bases, and 3 bases had no gene match. The CDR3 runs 14 residues. Looked up from germline, CDR1 is SGHAT and CDR2 is FQDESV (reference sequence). The CDR3 loop reads CASSYSSGSYEQYF. The CDR3 DNA is TGTGCCAGCAGCTATTCTAGCGGGAGCTACGAGCAGTACTTC.

The chain couples TRBV2 to TRBJ1-6; D may be TRBD1 (5 bases). This CDR3 is built from 15 residues. V was cut by 3 bases and J by 0 bases, with 6 bases left in between. The germline V gene has CDR1 SNHLY and CDR2 FYNNEI. CDR3 in DNA: TGTGCCAGCAGTGACAGGGACTCCTATAATTCACCCCTCCACTTT. Its translation: CASSDRDSYNSPLHF.

The rearrangement joins TRBV5-4 to TRBJ1-2; D gene ambiguous. The CDR3 spans 14 residues. The V end lost 0 bases, the J end lost 8 bases, and 14 bases lay between the germline ends. The germline gives CDR1 SGHNT, CDR2 YYREEE (reference sequence). The CDR3 DNA sequence: TGTGCCAGCAGCTTGGAGCAGGCCGCGCCGGGCTACACCTTC. It encodes CASSLEQAAPGYTF.

The chain employs TRBV5-1 and TRBJ1-4, with 10 bases matching TRBD1. Trimming took 5 bases from V and 6 from J; bases not matched to a gene: 4. Looked up from germline, CDR1 is SGHRS and CDR2 is YFSETQ. The CDR3 covers 14 residues. CDR3 residues: CASSSGTGDEKLFF. For the CDR3, the DNA is TGCGCCAGCAGTTCTGGGACAGGGGATGAAAAACTGTTTTTT.

The table lists this clone with a few counts. The rearrangement joins TRBV6-6 to TRBJ2-1; tentative D call: TRBD2 (5 bases). Trimming stripped 7 bases from V and 1 base from J, with 14 bases between. The CDR3 loop spans 15 amino acids. The germline V gene encodes CDR1 MNHNY and CDR2 SVGAGI (reference sequence). For the CDR3, the DNA is TGTGCCAGCACCTCTACGGGGTCGTCCTACAATGAGCAGTTCTTC. Encoded protein: CASTSTGSSYNEQFF.

V usage is TRBV19 and J usage is TRBJ2-7; a possible D gene is TRBD1 (5 bases). Germline V lookup: CDR1 LNHDA, CDR2 SQIVND (reference sequence). The CDR3 runs to 15 residues. V lost 3 bases, J lost 3 bases, and 15 bases lay in between. CDR3 sequence: CASSIIWGSYYEQYF. In DNA, the CDR3 is TGTGCCAGTAGTATTATCTGGGGCTCCTACTACGAGCAGTACTTC.

The chain recombines TRBV19 with TRBJ2-5; 12 bases line up with TRBD2. Germline CDR1 and CDR2: LNHDA and SQIVND (reference sequence). The CDR3 loop spans 19 amino acids. V was clipped by 3 bases and J by 1 base; unmatched bases: 12. The CDR3 region is CASSMKLAGGALLQETQYF. CDR3 bases: TGTGCCAGTAGTATGAAACTAGCGGGAGGTGCTCTCCTCCAAGAGACCCAGTACTTC.

The gene calls are TRBV11-2 and TRBJ2-5, with 7 bases lining up with TRBD1. Trimming removed 4 bases from V and 4 bases from J; junction bases left unmatched: 12. Germline V gene sequence: CDR1 SGHAT, CDR2 FQNNGV. CDR3 length equals 16 residues. The CDR3 nucleotides are TGTGCCAGCAGCTCAATGACAGGGACCCCCCGAGAGACCCAGTACTTC. This encodes CASSSMTGTPRETQYF.

The genes are TRBV11-2 and TRBJ2-7; D gene unclear. Between the trimmed V and J ends, which lost 0 bases and 4 bases, there was a span of 10 bases. Germline values: CDR1 SGHAT, CDR2 FQNNGV. CDR3 length: 14 amino acids. The CDR3 bases are TGTGCCAGCAGCTTAGATCTGTCAGATTACGAGCAGTACTTC. Amino acids: CASSLDLSDYEQYF.

V usage is TRBV28 and J usage is TRBJ1-1; D unclear. CDR3 length equals 14 residues. The germline V and J ends were trimmed by 6 bases and 1 base, with 12 bases remaining between them. Germline V gene lookup returns CDR1 MDHEN and CDR2 SYDVKM. CDR3 bases: TGTGCCAGCAGCCTAGCCACTCGGAACACTGAAGCTTTCTTT. Amino acids: CASSLATRNTEAFF.